Presented here are 26 T cell receptor beta chains from one specimen sequenced in a study of T cell repertoires in cytomegalovirus infection. One entry per CDR3 protein results from TCRdb running MiXCR on the reads. The data hold 830,000 or so distinct CDR3 sequences, with 30% to 35% observed a single time. These receptors' antigens are unknown. The sequences come from cultured CD8+ T cells from PBMCs, collected from culture after CMV antigen stimulation. These receptors were taken from a human donor in good health (CMV status not recorded). Some clones in this sample may be carry-over from other donors' samples.

The J gene is TRBJ2-7, the V gene TRBV6-2 or TRBV6-3; D remains unclear. Trimming removed 4 bases at V and 6 bases at J, with 10 bases between. Germline V gene data show CDR1 as MNHEY and CDR2 as SVGEGT. The length of the CDR3 is 12 residues. CDR3 protein: CASSSNYFEQYF. CDR3 in DNA: TGTGCCAGCAGTTCGAATTATTTCGAGCAGTACTTC.

The chain recombines TRBV7-3 with TRBJ1-5; D gene uncertain. Germline values: CDR1 SGHTA, CDR2 FQGTGA. Deletions cut 5 bases from V and 5 bases from J, with 13 bases between. The CDR3 is made up of 14 amino acids. The CDR3 sequence: CASSDGGRYQPQHF. The CDR3, as DNA: TGTGCCAGCAGCGATGGTGGAAGGTATCAGCCCCAGCATTTT.

V usage is TRBV6-2 or TRBV6-3 and J usage is TRBJ2-7; a weak D match, TRBD2 (6 bases). This CDR3 has 14 amino acids. V was cut by 3 bases and J by 6 bases, with 15 bases left in between. Germline V gene lookup returns CDR1 MNHEY and CDR2 SVGEGT. DNA of the CDR3: TGTGCCAGCAGTTATGGAGGGTCACCAAGCGAGCAGTACGTC. Its translation: CASSYGGSPSEQYV.

This clonotype was counted between two and nine times. The J gene is TRBJ1-6, the V gene TRBV6-6; D not certain. The length of the CDR3 is 19 residues. Trimming shortened V by 4 bases and J by 2 bases, and 21 bases separated the two germline ends. CDR1 and CDR2 (germline): MNHNY, SVGAGI (reference sequence). The CDR3 bases are TGTGCCAGCAGTTTTCTCGGAGGAGGGTCTGACACCTATAATTCACCCCTCCACTTT. Translating it yields CASSFLGGGSDTYNSPLHF.

This chain uses TRBV29-1 with TRBJ2-3; 11 bases match TRBD1. This CDR3 spans 15 amino acids. The trim removed 7 bases at V and 3 bases at J, leaving 9 bases unmatched. Looked up from germline, CDR1 is SQVTM and CDR2 is ANQGSEA. The chain's CDR3 is CSAHRDRGDTDTQYF. The CDR3 nucleotides are TGCAGCGCCCACCGGGACAGGGGGGATACAGATACGCAGTATTTT.

This clonotype has a count of ten or more. This chain links TRBV7-6 with TRBJ1-1; no firm D call. Per germline, CDR1 SGHVS and CDR2 FNYEAQ. The CDR3 totals 14 residues. V was pared by 1 base and J by 2 bases, with 8 bases between. CDR3 loop: CASSLVQPNTEAFF. In nucleotides, the CDR3 is TGTGCCAGCAGCTTAGTACAACCAAACACTGAAGCTTTCTTT.

This clonotype was picked up a small number of times. CDR3 loop: CASSYIEGTYEQYV. CDR3 sequence (DNA): TGTGCCAGCAGTTACATTGAGGGGACCTACGAGCAGTACGTC. The V and J genes are TRBV6-2 or TRBV6-3 and TRBJ2-7; perhaps D is TRBD1 or TRBD2 (5 bases each). The V gene lost 2 bases and the J gene lost 2 bases, with 10 bases spanning the gap. Germline lookup yields CDR1 MNHEY and CDR2 SVGEGT. CDR3 length: 14 residues.

This clonotype turned up a few times. The V gene is TRBV7-2, the J gene TRBJ1-2; D is ambiguous. The germline V and J ends were trimmed by 8 bases and 6 bases, with 13 bases remaining between them. Germline-derived CDR1 and CDR2 are SGHTA and FQGNSA. This CDR3 has 12 amino acids. CDR3 nucleotide sequence: TGTGCCAGCGAAAGGGAGGAAGATGGCTACACCTTC. Amino acid sequence: CASEREEDGYTF. The full variable domain, in which reference TRBV7-2 and TRBJ1-2 provide the parts outside the CDR3, is GAGVSQSPSNKVTEKGKDVELRCDPISGHTALYWYRQSLGQGLEFLIYFQGNSAPDKSGLPSDRFSAERTGGSVSTLTIQRTQQEDSAVYLCASEREEDGYTFGSGTRLTVV.

This clonotype was seen a handful of times. The J gene is TRBJ2-5, the V gene TRBV4-1, with 11 bases that match TRBD2. Germline assignment: CDR1 MGHRA and CDR2 YSYEKL. The V segment lost 0 bases and the J segment 5 bases; nucleotides outside the gene matches: 8. This CDR3 region has 17 residues. CDR3 residues: CASSQEGSGGAWETQYF. CDR3 DNA sequence: TGCGCCAGCAGCCAAGAAGGTAGCGGGGGGGCCTGGGAGACCCAGTACTTC.

This clonotype was seen more than once but under ten times. The V call is TRBV7-9, the J call TRBJ1-3; TRBD1 agrees at 7 bases. CDR1 is SEHNR and CDR2 is FQNEAQ in the germline V gene (reference sequence). With V trimmed by 5 bases and J by 6 bases, 10 bases remained unmatched. The CDR3 spans 15 residues. The CDR3 nucleotides are TGTGCCAGCAGCCCCTCGACAGGGTTTAAAAACACCATATATTTT. Its translation: CASSPSTGFKNTIYF.

The chain combines TRBV9 with TRBJ1-2; 7 bases fit TRBD1. This CDR3 comprises 15 residues. The junction had 9 bases not matched to a gene; V was cut back by 5 bases and J by 2 bases. The germline V gene has CDR1 SGDLS and CDR2 YYNGEE. The CDR3 is CASSETGAGNYGYTF. CDR3 bases: TGTGCCAGCAGTGAAACAGGGGCTGGGAACTATGGCTACACCTTC.

In its sample, this clonotype was seen a few times. This rearrangement joins TRBV19 to TRBJ2-3, with D possibly TRBD2 on 6 matching bases. The CDR3 runs 16 residues. Trimming shortened V by 5 bases and J by 2 bases, and 17 bases separated the two germline ends. Germline V gene sequence: CDR1 LNHDA, CDR2 SQIVND (reference sequence). Here the CDR3 DNA reads TGTGCCAGTAGTGCCCTGGAGGGGCGGGTCACAGATACGCAGTATTTT. It specifies CASSALEGRVTDTQYF. The complete variable domain, with remaining parts taken from reference TRBV19 and TRBJ2-3, reads DGGITQSPKYLFRKEGQNVTLSCEQNLNHDAMYWYRQDPGQGLRLIYYSQIVNDFQKGDIAEGYSVSREKKESFPLTVTSAQKNPTAFYLCASSALEGRVTDTQYFGPGTRLTVL.

V and J are TRBV11-2 and TRBJ2-7, with D possibly TRBD1 on 6 matching bases. This CDR3 has 15 amino acids. V gave up 3 bases and J gave up 5 bases, with 17 bases separating them. CDR1 is SGHAT, CDR2 FQNNGV, per germline. The CDR3 nucleotides read TGTGCCAGCAGCTTGGGAGTAGTTGCAGGGGACGAGCAGTACGTC. It encodes CASSLGVVAGDEQYV.

The genes are TRBV4-1 and TRBJ2-3; maybe TRBD1 (6 bases). The CDR3 consists of 15 residues. CDR1 is MGHRA, CDR2 YSYEKL, per germline. Trimming left V 2 bases short and J 1 base short, with 10 bases between. DNA of the CDR3: TGCGCCAGCAGCCAAAAACAGGGTCGCACAGATACGCAGTATTTT. This sequence encodes CASSQKQGRTDTQYF.

The V gene is TRBV7-6, the J gene TRBJ2-1, with a tentative D call TRBD2 (6 bases). Germline lookup yields CDR1 SGHVS and CDR2 FNYEAQ. V lost 3 bases, J lost 15 bases, and 21 bases lay in between. The CDR3 totals 14 residues. Written as DNA, the CDR3 is TGTGCCAGCAGCTTGACCGGGACTCCCGTTTTCTGGTTCTTC. It codes for CASSLTGTPVFWFF.

The V call is TRBV10-1, the J call TRBJ1-1, with TRBD1 as a possible D gene (6 bases). From germline, CDR1 is WNHNN and CDR2 SYGVQD (reference sequence). The V end was cut by 2 bases, the J end by 6 bases, with 7 bases between. This CDR3 is built from 12 residues. Here the CDR3 reads CASSEGGAEAFF. The CDR3 DNA reads TGCGCCAGCAGTGAGGGGGGCGCTGAAGCTTTCTTT.

DNA for the CDR3: TGTGCCACCAGTGTGGGGTTCGGCAAAACCACCGGGGAGCTGTTTTTT. It translates to CATSVGFGKTTGELFF. The rearrangement uses TRBV24-1 and TRBJ2-2, with no clear D. Trimming left V 5 bases short and J 4 bases short, with 16 bases between. Germline CDR1 and CDR2: KGHDR and SFDVKD. The CDR3 has 16 residues.

This clonotype was seen only a few times. CDR3 protein: CASTSPPGTGGYTF. CDR3 DNA sequence: TGTGCCAGCACAAGCCCGCCCGGGACCGGTGGCTACACCTTC. This chain connects TRBV2 to TRBJ1-2; D is perhaps TRBD1 (5 bases). Germline V CDR1 and CDR2: SNHLY, FYNNEI. This CDR3 comprises 14 residues. V shed 7 bases and J shed 7 bases, with 19 bases lying between them.

This clonotype came up a few times. The chain couples TRBV15 to TRBJ1-2; 7 bases agree with TRBD1. The germline V gene encodes CDR1 LNHNV and CDR2 YYDKDF (reference sequence). CDR3 size: 18 residues. Trimming took 5 bases from V and 7 from J; bases not matched to a gene: 22. CDR3 region: CATSRGEGAAASLFGYTF. The CDR3 DNA sequence: TGTGCCACCAGCCGAGGGGAGGGGGCCGCGGCCTCACTATTTGGCTACACCTTC.

The V and J genes are TRBV19 and TRBJ2-4; D call uncertain. The V end was cut by 1 base, the J end by 6 bases, with 16 bases between. CDR3 length: 16 amino acids. The germline V gene has CDR1 LNHDA and CDR2 SQIVND (reference sequence). The CDR3 bases are TGTGCCAGTAGTATAGGAGTCGGGCTCTACGGAAACATTCAGTACTTC. Protein: CASSIGVGLYGNIQYF.

The chain links TRBV27 to TRBJ2-7, with 9 bases matching TRBD1. J lost 6 bases, V lost 4 bases, and 10 bases had no gene match. This CDR3 has 15 residues. Germline V gene lookup returns CDR1 MNHEY and CDR2 SMNVEV (reference sequence). The CDR3 region is CASSSPGQGPPEQYF. The CDR3 DNA is TGTGCCAGCAGTTCACCGGGACAGGGCCCCCCCGAGCAGTACTTC.

In this sample, this clonotype turned up a few times. The chain carries TRBV24-1 and TRBJ2-5; D is unclear. The ends were cut back, 3 bases at V and 5 bases at J, with 15 bases in the middle. Germline CDR1 and CDR2: KGHDR and SFDVKD. CDR3 length: 15 residues. The DNA of the CDR3 is TGTGCCACCAGTGATCCCGGTCCCACTGCCGAGACCCAGTACTTC. Protein sequence: CATSDPGPTAETQYF.

This clonotype was recorded many times. V is TRBV7-6 and J is TRBJ2-5; D possibly corresponds to TRBD2 (5 bases). From germline, CDR1 is SGHVS and CDR2 FNYEAQ. The CDR3 totals 15 residues. V dropped 2 bases and J dropped 1 base, with 11 bases sitting between them. CDR3 nucleotides: TGTGCCAGCAGCTTATTCGAAAGCGGCCAAGAGACCCAGTACTTC. It specifies CASSLFESGQETQYF.

Regarding this clonotype: One junction end does not reproduce the germline sequence, and a read error may be involved. This chain joins TRBV28 and TRBJ2-3; TRBD2 matches at 12 bases. Germline V lookup: CDR1 MDHEN, CDR2 SYDVKM. This CDR3 contains 14 residues. Here the CDR3 reads CASRLAGGTYTQYF. In nucleotides, the CDR3 is TGTGCCAGCAGACTAGCGGGGGGCACATATACGCAGTATTTT.

This clonotype was counted a few times. The CDR3 loop is CASSDWTGTNYGYTF. Written as DNA, the CDR3 is TGTGCCAGCAGTGACTGGACAGGGACGAACTATGGCTACACCTTC. The genes are TRBV6-1 and TRBJ1-2; 8 bases map to TRBD1. The V and J ends lost 3 bases and 2 bases, in that order; junction bases with no gene match: 5. CDR1 is MNHNS and CDR2 is SASEGT in the germline V gene. The CDR3 extends over 15 amino acids.

This clonotype was found many times. This sequence joins TRBV7-6 and TRBJ2-7; perhaps TRBD2 as D (5 bases). The V end lost 2 bases, the J end lost 3 bases, and 8 bases lay between the germline ends. Per germline, CDR1 SGHVS and CDR2 FNYEAQ. This CDR3 is built from 13 residues. The CDR3 reads CASSLHGDYEQYF. CDR3 bases: TGTGCCAGCAGCTTACACGGGGACTACGAGCAGTACTTC.